This T cell receptor (beta chain) was retrieved from a study of Tregs in tolerant kidney transplant recipients (dated by TCRdb to about 2019). Regarding the research as a whole: Before combined kidney and bone marrow transplantation, this study identified donor-specific regulatory T cells using TCRbeta sequencing and then followed those same cells after transplant. On the study overall, not on this receptor specifically: Donor-specific Treg expansion was found to exceed global Treg expansion in tolerant patients, suggesting antigen-driven rather than nonspecific expansion. Because only a small number of patients were included, the study had limitations, and the results will need to be validated in larger populations as well as under other immunosuppression protocols. The most biologically relevant and donor-specific TCRbeta repertoire appeared to be identified by expanding Tregs with activated donor B cells. PCR primers changed over time for some patients, so nucleotide-level comparison across those patients' samples was not possible. Biological reproducibility was not directly addressed, though technical replication error appeared minimal.

To note about this clone: Its antigen has not been determined. The junction does not match germline at one end; this may be a read error. Coverage ceases 3 residues before the CDR3 finishes, and the germline J gene fills in the end.

CDR3 length: 12 amino acids, cysteine to phenylalanine. Only the CDR3 bases that were read are kept: 27 of them, in frame from base 1. According to the germline V gene, CDR1 reads SGHDT and CDR2 reads YYEEEE. The transplants used related donors with nonmyeloablative bone marrow transplantation, and mixed chimerism in the human trials was transient. Thawed PBMCs were FACS-sorted into unstimulated Tregs (CD4+CD25+CD127-), CD4+ non-Tregs (CD4+CD25-), CD4 cells and CD8 cells. The patients were a few recipients of combined kidney and bone marrow transplants from the ITN036ST trial, and samples were available only from these trial subjects. Healthy control blood was separated into PBMCs by Ficoll density gradient and cryopreserved, and patient PBMCs were collected both before and after transplant. For TCRbeta CDR3 sequencing, genomic DNA was extracted from sorted cells using the QIAGEN DNeasy Blood and Tissue Kit. High-throughput TCRbeta CDR3 sequencing was carried out commercially through immunoSEQ, with PCR amplification with bias correction and internal controls included. Regarding the original processing steps: Unique productive TCRbeta sequences were defined by CDR3 nucleotide sequence when primers matched and otherwise by CDR3 amino acid sequence together with Vbeta and Jbeta genes. To correct for sorting error, sequences found in more than one sorted population at a frequency ratio of 2:1 or less were discarded, and the remaining shared sequences were assigned to the population with the higher frequency. A sequence was defined as donor-reactive if the sequence was expanded at least 5-fold in CFSE-low cells compared with unstimulated cells and had a frequency of at least 0.01% in CFSE-low cells. Repertoire divergence was quantified by Jensen-Shannon divergence using the top 100 TCRbeta sequences ranked by frequency. When a sample had multiple sequencing runs, each run was corrected for sorting error separately and the runs were then pooled. TCRdb stores this immuneACCESS table with in-frame sequences only. Part of the clones is absent; in the studies checked, under half of the shortfall reflects unresolved V genes, and no reason is known for the rest. V, J and clone size are those of that table, while D and trimming were read from the DNA. The table held for this sample gives approximately 30,000 clones. Of the sample, 1.8% is held by the ten largest clones.

The TCR comes from a human patient who received a combined kidney and bone marrow transplant. After a transplant, the graft donor may have provided part of the T cells. Sequenced here: CD4+ T cells from blood (PBMCs), sampled 24 months after the transplant. The V and J segments used are TRBV5-6 and TRBJ1-2; a confident D gene designation cannot be given. The CDR3 region reads CVSSWAVSGYTF. Partial CDR3 DNA: TGTGTCAGCAGCTGGGCAGTGAGTGGC.